What follows are 30 T cell receptor beta chains derived from one specimen sequenced in a study of early T cells in non-severe SARS-CoV-2 infection (dated by TCRdb to the early 2020s). The library relied on 5' RACE. Sequencing was performed on a NextSeq 500. TCRdb ran its own pipeline on the public reads, namely fastp trimming at Q25 and MiXCR clone calling, and kept in-frame beta chains. A single entry per CDR3 protein holds the most common genes and DNA from its merged rows. This sample comprises around 68,000 distinct CDR3 sequences, roughly 12% of them detected only once. Roughly 1.4% of the sample is held by the ten biggest clonotypes. The starting material was whole blood, obtained at baseline. All receptors derive from an adult who was a healthcare worker with PCR-confirmed SARS-CoV-2 infection or an uninfected control (not recorded which).

This chain connects TRBV23-1 to TRBJ2-7; 7 positions match TRBD1. TRBV23-1 is an open reading frame whose function is uncertain. This CDR3 has 12 residues. Trimming took 8 bases from V and 6 from J; bases not matched to a gene: 7. The CDR3 spells CASGTVLSEQYF. The CDR3 DNA reads as TGCGCCAGCGGGACAGTCCTTAGCGAGCAGTACTTC.

This clonotype was counted at least ten times. The rearrangement links TRBV20-1 to TRBJ2-2; TRBD1 is a possible D gene (5 bases). The V gene's germline CDR1 is DFQATT and CDR2 SNEGSKA (reference sequence). V lost 1 base and J 0 bases, leaving 9 bases between the germline ends. CDR3 length: 15 residues. As DNA, the CDR3 is TGCAGTGCTAGAGTCGCAGGGACGAACACCGGGGAGCTGTTTTTT. It is translated as CSARVAGTNTGELFF.

This clonotype was counted between two and nine times. The junction does not match germline at one end; this may be a read error. J is TRBJ1-6 and V is TRBV7-7; D not certain. This CDR3 comprises 13 residues. The V gene's germline CDR1 is SSHAT and CDR2 FNYEAQ (reference sequence). The CDR3 reads CASSLERDSPLHF. The CDR3 nucleotides are TGTGCTAGCAGCCTCGAAAGGGATTCACCCCTCCACTTT.

This chain links TRBV12-3 or TRBV12-4 with TRBJ2-7; D perhaps matches TRBD2 (5 bases). This CDR3 contains 12 residues. Trimming stripped 2 bases from V and 5 bases from J, with 7 bases between. CDR3 residues: CASSLTGNEQYF. The CDR3 bases are TGTGCCAGCAGTTTAACGGGGAACGAGCAGTACTTC.

Ten or more counts support this clonotype. The chain uses TRBV20-1 and TRBJ2-1, with TRBD2 as a possible D gene (6 bases). Trimming pared 3 bases from V and 4 bases from J, leaving 13 bases between. The CDR3 is 14 residues long. CDR1 DFQATT and CDR2 SNEGSKA come from the germline V gene (reference sequence). The CDR3 loop reads CSARGRGGYNEQFF. Here the CDR3 DNA reads TGCAGTGCTAGGGGGCGGGGCGGATACAATGAGCAGTTCTTC.

This clonotype was seen ten or more times. The V gene is TRBV6-2 or TRBV6-3, the J gene TRBJ2-1; tentative D call: TRBD2 (6 bases). The V end lost 5 bases, the J end lost 5 bases, and 22 bases lay between the germline ends. The CDR3 has 17 residues. Germline CDR1 reads MNHEY; CDR2 reads SVGEGT. The CDR3 DNA reads as TGTGCCAGCAGTCAAAGACAGCGGGTCTCGGGACACAATGAGCAGTTCTTC. This translates into CASSQRQRVSGHNEQFF.

This clonotype came up a few times. The CDR3, as DNA: TGTGCCAGCAGTACCTCCTGGACAGGGGGCCGGGTAGATGAGCAGTTCTTC. It yields the protein CASSTSWTGGRVDEQFF. The V and J genes are TRBV27 and TRBJ2-1, with 11 bases identical to TRBD1. The CDR3 sequence is 17 residues long. The V gene's germline CDR1 is MNHEY and CDR2 SMNVEV (reference sequence). The trim removed 5 bases at V and 8 bases at J, leaving 14 bases unmatched.

This clonotype was seen only a few times. This chain joins TRBV6-2 or TRBV6-3 and TRBJ2-7, with 8 bases matching TRBD2. The V segment lost 6 bases and the J segment 13 bases; nucleotides outside the gene matches: 20. The CDR3 contains 15 residues. Germline values: CDR1 MNHEY, CDR2 SVGEGT. The CDR3 region has the DNA TGTGCCAGCAGACATCCGGGACTAGGAGACGGGGGGTATTACTTC. It codes for CASRHPGLGDGGYYF.

There are many counts of this clonotype. This chain connects TRBV5-1 to TRBJ2-7; D ambiguous. Trimming took off 4 bases at V and 4 bases at J, with 15 bases between the two ends. This CDR3 comprises 14 residues. Germline CDR1 is SGHRS and CDR2 is YFSETQ. The CDR3 sequence is CASSITVRSYEQYF. CDR3 sequence (DNA): TGCGCCAGCAGCATAACAGTAAGGAGTTACGAGCAGTACTTC.

This CDR3 is CSASGQGKPYEQYF. The DNA for the CDR3 is TGCAGTGCTAGCGGGCAGGGTAAACCCTACGAGCAGTACTTC. The rearrangement joins TRBV20-1 to TRBJ2-7, with a tentative D call TRBD1 (5 bases). The CDR3 length is 14 residues. V lost 3 bases and J 2 bases, leaving 14 bases between the germline ends. The germline V gene encodes CDR1 DFQATT and CDR2 SNEGSKA (reference sequence).

This clonotype has just a few counts. A clone one base away is much larger, so this may be a read error. The chain couples TRBV7-2 to TRBJ1-2; D gene unclear. CDR3 size: 14 residues. The germline V gene has CDR1 SGHTA and CDR2 FQGNSA. The V end was cut by 3 bases, the J end by 4 bases, with 12 bases between. The CDR3: CASSLPEGSYGYTF. CDR3 nucleotides: TGTGCCAGCAGCTTGCCCGAGGGCAGCTATGGCTACACCTTC.

This chain joins TRBV12-5 and TRBJ2-1, with TRBD2 matching over 9 bases. The V gene's germline CDR1 is LGHNT and CDR2 FRNRAP. Trimming cost V 0 bases and J 1 base; bases outside gene matches: 4. This CDR3 has 17 residues. CDR3 DNA: TGTGCTAGTGGTTTGGTACTGACTAGCGGATCCTACAATGAGCAGTTCTTC. This codes for CASGLVLTSGSYNEQFF.

The genes are TRBV5-4 and TRBJ1-6; 9 bases are shared with TRBD1. The germline V gene encodes CDR1 SGHNT and CDR2 YYREEE (reference sequence). This CDR3 spans 14 amino acids. V shed 4 bases, J shed 8 bases, and the junction held 4 bases outside the gene matches. The CDR3 DNA is TGTGCCAGCAGCCTACAGGGGGCCGATTCACCCCTCCACTTT. This encodes CASSLQGADSPLHF.

This clonotype appeared a few times. The chain has TRBV11-2 and TRBJ2-7, with D possibly TRBD2 on 5 matching bases. The CDR3 runs to 15 residues. V was pared by 4 bases and J by 5 bases, with 18 bases between. CDR1 is SGHAT and CDR2 is FQNNGV in the germline V gene. The CDR3 loop is CASSSTDSITDEQYF. DNA of the CDR3: TGTGCCAGCAGCTCGACGGACTCGATTACCGACGAGCAGTACTTC.

This chain joins TRBV7-2 and TRBJ1-2; D is ambiguous. This CDR3 is 12 amino acids long. Germline V gives CDR1 SGHTA, CDR2 FQGNSA. The germline V and J ends were trimmed by 5 bases and 8 bases, with 12 bases remaining between them. The CDR3 here is CASSPEGLGYTF. The CDR3 DNA follows: TGTGCCAGCAGCCCTGAAGGGCTGGGCTACACCTTC.

Ten or more counts support this clonotype. J is TRBJ2-2 and V is TRBV28; D uncertain. CDR1 MDHEN and CDR2 SYDVKM come from the germline V gene. The CDR3 extends over 13 amino acids. Deletions cut 5 bases from V and 5 bases from J, with 9 bases between. As DNA, the CDR3 is TGTGCCAGCAGTAAGTGGATTACCGGGGAGCTGTTTTTT. It specifies CASSKWITGELFF.

This clonotype occurred a few times. The chain uses TRBV15 and TRBJ2-2; tentatively, D is TRBD2 (6 bases). Germline V lookup: CDR1 LNHNV, CDR2 YYDKDF (reference sequence). The CDR3 extends over 15 amino acids. Deletions cut 0 bases from V and 5 bases from J, with 10 bases between. CDR3 DNA: TGTGCCACCAGCAGAGATTTCGGGGGAACCGGGGAGCTGTTTTTT. It translates to CATSRDFGGTGELFF.

The CDR3 nucleotides read TGTGCCAGCAGCTTAGGACTAGCGGGGAACTACGAGCAGTACTTC. Its translation: CASSLGLAGNYEQYF. The chain has TRBV11-2 and TRBJ2-7; 11 bases are shared with TRBD2. CDR3 length: 15 residues. Germline loops: CDR1 SGHAT, CDR2 FQNNGV. V gave up 1 base and J gave up 3 bases; unmatched junction bases: 2.

This clonotype was found a few times. CDR3 in amino acids: CASSQGGSDEQFF. CDR3 DNA sequence: TGTGCCAGCAGCCAAGGTGGTAGCGATGAGCAGTTCTTC. The V call is TRBV3-1, the J call TRBJ2-1, with D possibly matching TRBD2 (5 bases). Germline V CDR1 and CDR2: LGHDT, YNNKEL (reference sequence). Trimming took off 1 base at V and 8 bases at J, with 9 bases between the two ends. This CDR3 comprises 13 residues.

This clonotype has more than one count but fewer than ten. This chain links TRBV27 with TRBJ1-1; perhaps TRBD1 as D (5 bases). Per germline, CDR1 MNHEY and CDR2 SMNVEV (reference sequence). This CDR3 contains 13 residues. Trimming stripped 5 bases from V and 0 bases from J, with 7 bases between. CDR3 loop: CASSPRVNTEAFF. The CDR3 region has the DNA TGTGCCAGCAGTCCCAGGGTGAACACTGAAGCTTTCTTT.

The chain uses TRBV6-2 or TRBV6-3 and TRBJ2-5; TRBD2 matches at 8 bases. This CDR3 is built from 16 residues. V was pared by 4 bases and J by 0 bases, with 7 bases of the junction left unmatched. In germline, CDR1 is MNHEY, CDR2 SVGEGT. The chain's CDR3 is CASSSVGAGDQETQYF. The CDR3 DNA reads as TGTGCCAGCAGTTCCGTCGGAGCGGGAGACCAAGAGACCCAGTACTTC.

This clonotype occurred a few times. V gene TRBV15 combines with J gene TRBJ2-5; the match to TRBD1 covers 8 bases. The germline CDR1 and CDR2 sequences are LNHNV and YYDKDF (reference sequence). The CDR3 extends over 15 amino acids. V was clipped by 5 bases and J by 2 bases; unmatched bases: 7. As DNA, the CDR3 is TGTGCCACCAGCGGGTCGGACAGGGCACAAGAGACCCAGTACTTC. Protein product: CATSGSDRAQETQYF.

The rearrangement uses TRBV19 and TRBJ2-6; D is uncertain. The CDR3 is 17 amino acids. The germline V gene has CDR1 LNHDA and CDR2 SQIVND (reference sequence). Trimming pared 7 bases from V and 0 bases from J, leaving 16 bases between. CDR3 sequence (DNA): TGTGCCAGTATCAGGACGGCGGACCTCTCTGGGGCCAACGTCCTGACTTTC. Its translation: CASIRTADLSGANVLTF.

The rearrangement links TRBV6-6 to TRBJ2-7; D gene uncertain. Trimming stripped 2 bases from V and 2 bases from J, with 10 bases between. This CDR3 is built from 14 residues. Germline V lookup: CDR1 MNHNY, CDR2 SVGAGI (reference sequence). Written as DNA, the CDR3 is TGTGCCAGCAGTTACCAAGACTTAACCTACGAGCAGTACTTC. Its translation: CASSYQDLTYEQYF.

The rearrangement uses TRBV19 and TRBJ2-7, with TRBD1 matching over 8 bases. The CDR3 covers 15 residues. Germline V CDR1 and CDR2: LNHDA, SQIVND (reference sequence). J gave up 6 bases and V 5 bases, and 12 bases lay outside the gene matches. CDR3 loop: CASSPGLGQGREQYF. CDR3 sequence (DNA): TGTGCCAGTAGTCCCGGCCTCGGACAGGGACGCGAGCAGTACTTC.

This clonotype was recorded a few times. The chain joins TRBV18 to TRBJ2-3; no clear D. With 5 bases removed from V and 0 bases from J, the gap between germline ends came to 18 bases. The CDR3 is 17 amino acids. CDR1 is KGHSH and CDR2 is LQKENI in the germline V gene. The CDR3 DNA follows: TGTGCCAGCTCATCTTCAACCGGCTCAGCAAGCACAGATACGCAGTATTTT. Protein sequence: CASSSSTGSASTDTQYF.

This clonotype was counted only a few times. This sequence joins TRBV20-1 and TRBJ2-2; possible D gene TRBD1, 5 bases. V was clipped by 0 bases and J by 5 bases, with 13 bases between them. The CDR3 covers 15 residues. Germline CDR1 DFQATT, CDR2 SNEGSKA (reference sequence). The CDR3 region has the DNA TGCAGTGCTAGAGATCAGACAGTTACTACCGGGGAGCTGTTTTTT. The encoded protein is CSARDQTVTTGELFF.

The chain is built from TRBV29-1 and TRBJ2-5; D is uncertain. Germline V gives CDR1 SQVTM, CDR2 ANQGSEA. The CDR3 is 14 amino acids. Trimming shortened V by 2 bases and J by 2 bases, and 12 bases separated the two germline ends. CDR3 in DNA: TGCAGCGTTGAATCGGAGTGGGTACAAGAGACCCAGTACTTC. This gives the protein CSVESEWVQETQYF.

The chain combines TRBV28 with TRBJ2-7; the match to TRBD2 covers 10 bases. CDR3 length: 15 amino acids. Germline loops: CDR1 MDHEN, CDR2 SYDVKM. V gave up 2 bases and J gave up 7 bases; unmatched junction bases: 8. Here the CDR3 reads CASSLLAGDLSEQYF. DNA of the CDR3: TGTGCCAGCAGTTTACTAGCGGGGGACCTCTCTGAGCAGTACTTC.

A few counts support this clonotype. This rearrangement joins TRBV9 to TRBJ2-7; D call uncertain. V lost 0 bases and J lost 0, with 10 bases in between. Germline loops: CDR1 SGDLS, CDR2 YYNGEE. There are 15 residues in the CDR3. CDR3 loop: CASSVGGMNSYEQYF. CDR3 bases: TGTGCCAGCAGCGTAGGGGGAATGAACTCCTACGAGCAGTACTTC.